Following are 26 T cell receptor beta chains from one sample sequenced in a study of T cells after yellow fever vaccination. TCRdb reprocessed the 5' RACE reads with MiXCR, giving one entry per CDR3 protein. This sample carries a few hundred thousand distinct CDR3 sequences, around 3.9% of them seen once, and the ten largest clones take roughly a quarter. The sequencing here drew on PBMCs, taken on the day of the yellow fever booster vaccination. These receptors were collected from a man aged 18 to 29 who received the YFV17D yellow fever vaccine.

This sequence joins TRBV7-2 and TRBJ2-1; D is possibly TRBD1 or TRBD2 (5 bases each). Germline V CDR1 and CDR2: SGHTA, FQGNSA. The V end lost 8 bases, the J end lost 4 bases, and 18 bases lay between the germline ends. The CDR3 has 15 residues. DNA of the CDR3: TGTGCCAGCGCTTGGGACCACGTAAGTTACAATGAGCAGTTCTTC. This gives the protein CASAWDHVSYNEQFF.

This clonotype was counted only a few times. This chain uses TRBV12-3 or TRBV12-4 with TRBJ1-2; weak D call: TRBD1 (5 bases). The CDR3 contains 14 residues. The V and J ends lost 1 base and 7 bases respectively, with 13 bases between them. The CDR3 DNA is TGTGCCAGCAGTTTAGAGGGGTTTACAGGTGGCTACACCTTC. This translates into CASSLEGFTGGYTF.

The J gene is TRBJ2-7, the V gene TRBV5-4; D unclear. The V end was cut by 4 bases, the J end by 0 bases, with 14 bases between. Germline CDR1 reads SGHNT; CDR2 reads YYREEE (reference sequence). The CDR3 covers 15 residues. The CDR3 region is CASSTRQDLSYEQYF. The CDR3 nucleotides read TGTGCCAGCAGCACCCGGCAGGACCTCTCCTACGAGCAGTACTTC.

This clonotype has just a few counts. This chain joins TRBV28 and TRBJ1-5; D call uncertain. The V end lost 5 bases, the J end lost 3 bases, and 8 bases lay between the germline ends. The CDR3 has 13 amino acids. Germline V gives CDR1 MDHEN, CDR2 SYDVKM. The CDR3 here is CASSDGFNQPQHF. The DNA for the CDR3 is TGTGCCAGCAGTGACGGATTCAATCAGCCCCAGCATTTT.

In its sample, this clonotype was seen many times. The chain combines TRBV11-2 with TRBJ2-1, with D possibly being TRBD2 (7 bases). In germline, CDR1 is SGHAT, CDR2 FQNNGV. V lost 5 bases, J lost 3 bases, and 20 bases lay in between. The CDR3 runs to 17 residues. The CDR3 loop reads CASSPRVGGALYNEQFF. The CDR3 region has the DNA TGTGCCAGCAGCCCCCGAGTAGGGGGGGCCCTCTACAATGAGCAGTTCTTC.

The rearrangement joins TRBV6-2 or TRBV6-3 to TRBJ1-5; a weak D match, TRBD1 (6 bases). Germline CDR1 is MNHEY and CDR2 is SVGEGT. The CDR3 loop spans 14 amino acids. Trimming took off 4 bases at V and 6 bases at J, with 13 bases between the two ends. CDR3: CASSSRSGAQPQHF. The DNA of the CDR3 is TGTGCCAGCAGTTCCCGCTCAGGGGCTCAGCCCCAGCATTTT.

This clonotype was picked up a small number of times. CDR3 region: CASSLAGQGGENTEAFF. The DNA for the CDR3 is TGTGCCAGCAGCTTAGCCGGCCAGGGGGGTGAGAACACTGAAGCTTTCTTT. V is TRBV7-2 and J is TRBJ1-1, with 7 bases aligning to TRBD1. V trimming: 0 bases; J trimming: 1 base; junction bases outside the gene matches: 8. Germline-derived CDR1 and CDR2 are SGHTA and FQGNSA. The CDR3 sequence is 17 residues long.

This clonotype has only a few counts. The chain links TRBV20-1 to TRBJ2-1; D perhaps matches TRBD2 (6 bases). V gave up 5 bases and J gave up 1 base, with 12 bases separating them. This CDR3 region has 14 residues. The germline gives CDR1 DFQATT, CDR2 SNEGSKA (reference sequence). The DNA for the CDR3 is TGCAGTGCTCGGGAGTTTGGGTCCTACAATGAGCAGTTCTTC. It is translated as CSAREFGSYNEQFF.

This clonotype has only a few counts. The chain joins TRBV5-7 to TRBJ1-5; 12 positions agree with TRBD1. TRBV5-7 has ORF status, its function being uncertain. This CDR3 has 15 residues. Trimming took 4 bases from V and 8 from J; bases not matched to a gene: 7. The CDR3: CASSAGTGGNEPQHF. The CDR3 bases are TGTGCCAGCAGCGCGGGGACAGGGGGCAACGAGCCCCAGCATTTT.

The chain combines TRBV20-1 with TRBJ1-1; D possibly corresponds to TRBD1 (5 bases). The CDR3 is 14 residues long. Trimming cost V 0 bases and J 0 bases, with 8 bases left between them. Germline V gives CDR1 DFQATT, CDR2 SNEGSKA (reference sequence). In nucleotides, the CDR3 is TGCAGTGCTAGAGATTGGGGCATGAACACTGAAGCTTTCTTT. It specifies CSARDWGMNTEAFF.

There are a few counts of this clonotype. This chain uses TRBV4-2 with TRBJ1-2, with D maybe TRBD1 (6 bases). Germline CDR1 reads LGHNA; CDR2 reads YNFKEQ. The CDR3 totals 14 residues. The V end was cut by 1 base, the J end by 4 bases, with 10 bases between. The CDR3: CASSQVGGLYGYTF. CDR3 DNA: TGTGCCAGCAGCCAAGTAGGGGGGCTCTATGGCTACACCTTC.

This clonotype was observed a single time. The junction departs from germline at one end; a sequencing error may be responsible. The chain uses TRBV7-2 and TRBJ2-1; no firm D call. This CDR3 is built from 16 residues. In germline, CDR1 is SGHTA, CDR2 FQGNSA. The DNA for the CDR3 is TGTGACAGCAGCCCACGTACCCACCTGGGGTACAATGAGCAGTTCTTC. Protein sequence: CDSSPRTHLGYNEQFF. The complete variable domain, with remaining parts taken from reference TRBV7-2 and TRBJ2-1, reads GAGVSQSPSNKVTEKGKDVELRCDPISGHTALYWYRQSLGQGLEFLIYFQGNSAPDKSGLPSDRFSAERTGGSVSTLTIQRTQQEDSAVYLCDSSPRTHLGYNEQFFGPGTRLTVL.

This clonotype was seen repeatedly, ten times or more. The chain employs TRBV19 and TRBJ1-1; D not resolved. Trimming stripped 4 bases from V and 4 bases from J, with 4 bases between. CDR3 length: 11 residues. The germline V gene encodes CDR1 LNHDA and CDR2 SQIVND (reference sequence). DNA of the CDR3: TGTGCCAGTAGTACGGGCACTGAAGCTTTCTTT. It encodes CASSTGTEAFF.

This chain uses TRBV6-4 with TRBJ2-2; 8 bases line up with TRBD1. Trimming took 3 bases from V and 5 from J; bases not matched to a gene: 2. Looked up from germline, CDR1 is MRHNA and CDR2 is SNTAGT. The CDR3 contains 14 residues. The DNA of the CDR3 is TGTGCCAGCAGTGAGACAGGGGAGACCGGGGAGCTGTTTTTT. It encodes CASSETGETGELFF.

This clonotype showed up just a few times. V and J are TRBV30 and TRBJ1-1; D gene unclear. CDR1 is GTSNPN and CDR2 is SVGIG in the germline V gene (reference sequence). V was pared by 2 bases and J by 3 bases, with 13 bases between. The CDR3 is made up of 14 amino acids. The DNA of the CDR3 is TGTGCCTGGAGTATAGACAAGGAGGACACTGAAGCTTTCTTT. Amino acids: CAWSIDKEDTEAFF.

The V call is TRBV10-3, the J call TRBJ2-6; the D gene is possibly TRBD1 (6 bases). The CDR3 covers 15 residues. Trimming cost V 8 bases and J 4 bases, with 15 bases left between them. In germline, CDR1 is ENHRY, CDR2 SYGVKD. The CDR3 DNA follows: TGTGCCATCCGATCCGACAGGCCCGGGGCCAACGTCCTGACTTTC. As protein: CAIRSDRPGANVLTF.

This clonotype was recorded many times. V usage is TRBV5-1 and J usage is TRBJ1-1; perhaps TRBD1 as D (5 bases). The ends were cut back, 4 bases at V and 9 bases at J, with 16 bases in the middle. Germline CDR1 reads SGHRS; CDR2 reads YFSETQ. The CDR3 is made up of 13 amino acids. The CDR3 DNA reads TGCGCCAGCAGCGCCGGCGGCACGGGACAAGCTTTCTTT. Amino acid sequence: CASSAGGTGQAFF. The variable domain in full, completed from reference TRBV5-1 and TRBJ1-1, reads KAGVTQTPRYLIKTRGQQVTLSCSPISGHRSVSWYQQTPGQGLQFLFEYFSETQRNKGNFPGRFSGRQFSNSRSEMNVSTLELGDSALYLCASSAGGTGQAFFGQGTRLTVV.

Many counts were recorded for this clonotype. The chain recombines TRBV12-3 or TRBV12-4 with TRBJ1-2; 7 positions match TRBD1. The CDR3 covers 14 residues. V shed 6 bases and J 4 bases; nucleotides not matched to a gene: 8. The CDR3 loop reads CASSTDRVGYGYTF. CDR3 bases: TGTGCCAGCAGCACCGACAGGGTTGGCTATGGCTACACCTTC.

This chain uses TRBV5-1 with TRBJ2-3, with 8 positions matching TRBD2. The CDR3 is made up of 16 amino acids. V lost 0 bases, J lost 8 bases, and 11 bases stayed unmatched. Germline CDR1 is SGHRS and CDR2 is YFSETQ. Here the CDR3 reads CASSLVASGLTSTQYF. The CDR3 DNA is TGCGCCAGCAGCTTGGTTGCTAGCGGGTTGACGAGTACGCAGTATTTT. The whole variable domain, remainder taken from reference TRBV5-1 and TRBJ2-3, is KAGVTQTPRYLIKTRGQQVTLSCSPISGHRSVSWYQQTPGQGLQFLFEYFSETQRNKGNFPGRFSGRQFSNSRSEMNVSTLELGDSALYLCASSLVASGLTSTQYFGPGTRLTVL.

The CDR3 coding sequence is TGTGCCAGCAGCTTGCCTTTGGAGACCCAGTACTTC. Translated: CASSLPLETQYF. The rearrangement links TRBV5-4 to TRBJ2-5; no clear D gene. V was clipped by 1 base and J by 5 bases, with 6 bases between them. Germline V gene sequence: CDR1 SGHNT, CDR2 YYREEE (reference sequence). This CDR3 is built from 12 residues.

V is TRBV4-1 and J is TRBJ1-4, with no clear D. Germline V gene data show CDR1 as MGHRA and CDR2 as YSYEKL. V lost 4 bases, J lost 2 bases, and 5 bases lay in between. There are 13 residues in the CDR3. The CDR3 spells CASSLHTNEKLFF. The CDR3 coding sequence is TGCGCCAGCAGCCTTCACACTAATGAAAAACTGTTTTTT.

The rearrangement uses TRBV28 and TRBJ1-5, with D possibly being TRBD1 (5 bases). Trimming pared 7 bases from V and 7 bases from J, leaving 20 bases between. The germline CDR1 and CDR2 sequences are MDHEN and SYDVKM. This CDR3 is built from 15 residues. CDR3 in amino acids: CASNPKAGARQPQHF. CDR3 in DNA: TGTGCCAGCAACCCCAAGGCTGGGGCGAGGCAGCCCCAGCATTTT.

In its sample, this clonotype was seen many times. The chain is built from TRBV5-1 and TRBJ1-2; TRBD1 aligns across 8 bases. Per the germline V gene, CDR1 is SGHRS and CDR2 is YFSETQ. Unmatched junction bases numbered 9, after V lost 0 bases and J lost 8 bases. The CDR3 totals 15 residues. The CDR3 region has the DNA TGCGCCAGCAGCTTGGTTCCCGACAGGGGTTACGGCTACACCTTC. This sequence encodes CASSLVPDRGYGYTF.

This clonotype was seen more than once but under ten times. This chain's CDR3 is CASTYGTVRQETQYF. The CDR3 nucleotides are TGTGCCAGCACCTATGGGACAGTTCGCCAAGAGACCCAGTACTTC. This chain joins TRBV5-8 and TRBJ2-5, with 7 bases aligning to TRBD1. Looked up from germline, CDR1 is SGHTS and CDR2 is YDEGEE. This CDR3 is built from 15 residues. The V segment lost 6 bases and the J segment 1 base; nucleotides outside the gene matches: 9.

This clonotype turned up a few times. CDR3 DNA sequence: TGTGCCAGCAGGGCGGGACTAGCTGGCGATGAGCAGTTCTTC. Translating gives CASRAGLAGDEQFF. This chain links TRBV7-2 with TRBJ2-1; 9 bases match TRBD2. Unmatched junction bases numbered 8, after V lost 6 bases and J lost 8 bases. The CDR3 has 14 residues. Germline assignment: CDR1 SGHTA and CDR2 FQGNSA.

The rearrangement uses TRBV20-1 and TRBJ2-1; D perhaps matches TRBD1 (6 bases). This CDR3 is 14 amino acids long. V lost 6 bases and J 0 bases, leaving 12 bases between the germline ends. Germline loops: CDR1 DFQATT, CDR2 SNEGSKA (reference sequence). The CDR3 sequence is CSAPRGSSYNEQFF. For the CDR3, the DNA is TGCAGTGCCCCGAGGGGGAGCTCCTACAATGAGCAGTTCTTC.